The entry below describes one T cell receptor beta chain. These data are taken from a study of blood T cell repertoires in COVID-19. V was shortened by 6 bases and J by 11 bases, with 22 bases between the two germline ends. The CDR3 sequence is 14 residues long. Germline CDR1 MNHEY, CDR2 SMNVEV (reference sequence). Libraries were prepared by immunoSEQ multiplex PCR; TCRdb keeps only in-frame clonotypes and omits some of them. The sample has 300,000 to 400,000 clones, approximately 91% seen once; the top ten hold about 6.7%. What was sequenced was peripheral blood. This chain links TRBV27 with TRBJ1-1; tentative D call: TRBD1 (5 bases). The sequence derives from a woman aged 70-85 years with COVID-19, enrolled during active disease. The CDR3 is CASRDLVGGWGAFF. In nucleotides, the CDR3 is TGTGCCAGCAGGGACCTAGTCGGGGGGTGGGGGGCTTTCTTT.